This TCR beta chain was observed in a study of cytomegalovirus exposure and HLA in healthy donors. Per the germline V gene, CDR1 is SGHRS and CDR2 is YFSETQ. The CDR3 runs to 16 residues. The V segment lost 5 bases and the J segment 2 bases; nucleotides outside the gene matches: 9. Repertoires were generated with immunoSEQ multiplex PCR, while TCRdb's copy carries only in-frame clones and drops some. The data show some 79,000 clones, 90% to 95% seen once. The receptor was isolated from a woman aged 18-29 years in good health and CMV-seropositive. The V gene is TRBV5-1, the J gene TRBJ1-1; 10 bases agree with TRBD1. Sequencing was carried out using PBMCs. The CDR3 protein is CASRPGQGTGNTEAFF. The CDR3 region has the DNA TGCGCCAGCAGACCGGGACAGGGGACGGGAAACACTGAAGCTTTCTTT. Combining the CDR3 with reference TRBV5-1 and TRBJ1-1 gives the whole variable domain KAGVTQTPRYLIKTRGQQVTLSCSPISGHRSVSWYQQTPGQGLQFLFEYFSETQRNKGNFPGRFSGRQFSNSRSEMNVSTLELGDSALYLCASRPGQGTGNTEAFFGQGTRLTVV.